This T cell receptor (beta chain) was found in a study of blood T cell repertoires in COVID-19. Turning to the study itself: Some COVID-19 samples were acute and others convalescent; all came from the United States, Italy and Spain.

This CDR3 region has 15 residues. V lost 3 bases to trimming and J lost 7 bases; unmatched junction nucleotides: 11. The V gene's germline CDR1 is GTSNPN and CDR2 SVGIG (reference sequence). Libraries were prepared by immunoSEQ multiplex PCR; TCRdb keeps only in-frame clonotypes and omits some of them. This sample yields 250,000 to 350,000 clones, of which roughly 86% are seen a single time; approximately 1% belongs to the top ten. The specimen was PBMCs or T cells enriched from blood (not recorded which). The TCR comes from a woman aged 25 to 39 who had recovered from COVID-19. The chain employs TRBV30 and TRBJ1-5; 8 positions match TRBD1. The CDR3 here is CAWSLGQGMAQPQHF. The CDR3 coding sequence is TGTGCCTGGAGCCTTGGACAGGGAATGGCCCAGCCCCAGCATTTT.